These T cell receptor beta chains were read from a single sample in a study of a mutant IDH1 vaccine in newly diagnosed glioma. These TCRs are of unknown antigen specificity. TCRdb's copy holds only in-frame clones and misses some; the assay was immunoSEQ multiplex PCR. The table includes 56,000 or so clones, about three quarters detected once. The specimen comprised PBMCs, sampled from a glioma patient whose treatment included an IDH1 peptide vaccine. The receptors stem from a woman aged 40 to 49 with glioma. The CDR3 runs from the conserved cysteine through the conserved F or W. A D gene is named only where the DNA matches it firmly. Some rows have no size entry. The others give once, few or many, or a class for an expanded clone.

D gene: TRBD1; CDR3 length: 13; J gene: TRBJ1-1; V gene: TRBV2; clone size: few; CDR3 DNA: TGTGCCAGCTCTTTCACAGGGGGCACTGAAGCTTTCTTT; CDR3 protein: CASSFTGGTEAFF
D gene: NA; CDR3 length: 15; J gene: TRBJ2-7; V gene: TRBV5-1; clone size: NA; CDR3 DNA: TGCGCCAGCAGCCCACGAAGTCAGACTTACGTGGAGCAGTACTTC; CDR3 protein: CASSPRSQTYVEQYF
D gene: NA; CDR3 length: 18; J gene: TRBJ1-6; V gene: TRBV5-6; clone size: NA; CDR3 DNA: TGTGCCAGCAGCCCGGACGGTCGCTTTAGCTCCTATAATTCACCCCTCCACTTT; CDR3 protein: CASSPDGRFSSYNSPLHF
D gene: NA; CDR3 length: 14; J gene: TRBJ2-5; V gene: TRBV6-6; clone size: NA; CDR3 DNA: TGTGCCAGCAGTTACCTCAGGTTGGGGGAGACCCAGTACTTC; CDR3 protein: CASSYLRLGETQYF
D gene: NA; CDR3 length: 15; J gene: TRBJ2-6; V gene: TRBV7-2; clone size: NA; CDR3 DNA: TGTGCCAGCAGCGCCCGACAATCTGGGGCCAACGTCCTGACTTTC; CDR3 protein: CASSARQSGANVLTF
D gene: NA; CDR3 length: 12; J gene: TRBJ2-3; V gene: TRBV19; clone size: NA; CDR3 DNA: TGTGCCAGTGGGACTTACTCAGATACGCAGTATTTT; CDR3 protein: CASGTYSDTQYF
D gene: NA; CDR3 length: 14; J gene: TRBJ1-1; V gene: TRBV6-1; clone size: NA; CDR3 DNA: TGTGCCAGCAGTGTAACAGGGAGAGGCACTGAAGCTTTCTTT; CDR3 protein: CASSVTGRGTEAFF
D gene: TRBD1; CDR3 length: 15; J gene: TRBJ2-3; V gene: TRBV9; clone size: NA; CDR3 DNA: TGTGCCAGCAGGGCGACAGGGTTTGAGACAGATACGCAGTATTTT; CDR3 protein: CASRATGFETDTQYF
D gene: TRBD1; CDR3 length: 15; J gene: TRBJ2-3; V gene: TRBV5-1; clone size: NA; CDR3 DNA: TGCGCCAGCACCCAGGGGGACCCACGCACAGATACGCAGTATTTT; CDR3 protein: CASTQGDPRTDTQYF
D gene: TRBD1; CDR3 length: 15; J gene: TRBJ2-7; V gene: TRBV7-2; clone size: NA; CDR3 DNA: TGTGCCAGCAGCTATCAACAGGGGGCAATCTACGAGCAGTACTTC; CDR3 protein: CASSYQQGAIYEQYF
D gene: TRBD1; CDR3 length: 15; J gene: TRBJ2-1; V gene: TRBV25-1; clone size: once; CDR3 DNA: TGTGCCAGCAGTCAAGGCAGGGGGCGTTACAATGAGCAGTTCTTC; CDR3 protein: CASSQGRGRYNEQFF
D gene: TRBD1; CDR3 length: 14; J gene: TRBJ2-3; V gene: TRBV5-1; clone size: NA; CDR3 DNA: TGCGCCAGCACCCAGGACAGGGGGCAAGATACGCAGTATTTT; CDR3 protein: CASTQDRGQDTQYF
D gene: TRBD1; CDR3 length: 15; J gene: TRBJ1-1; V gene: TRBV6-9; clone size: NA; CDR3 DNA: TGTGCCAGCAGTTATCCCCGCCAGGGGGGCACTGAAGCTTTCTTT; CDR3 protein: CASSYPRQGGTEAFF
D gene: NA; CDR3 length: 14; J gene: TRBJ1-1; V gene: TRBV7-2; clone size: few; CDR3 DNA: TGTGCCAGCAGCCCTACGAGGTGGGGCCCTGAAGCTTTCTTT; CDR3 protein: CASSPTRWGPEAFF